Each of the 21 T cell receptor beta chains below was sequenced from the same sample in a study of blood T cell repertoires in COVID-19. Generated by immunoSEQ multiplex PCR, the TCRdb table keeps only in-frame clones and is missing some. This table has a few hundred thousand clones, approximately 78% appearing once. Sequencing was performed on peripheral blood. Source of these receptors: a woman older than 75 with acute or convalescent COVID-19.

This clone was observed a single time. V gene TRBV7-6 combines with J gene TRBJ1-2; D perhaps matches TRBD1 (6 bases). The CDR3 covers 15 residues. CDR1 SGHVS and CDR2 FNYEAQ come from the germline V gene. V was pared by 1 base and J by 4 bases, with 13 bases between. The CDR3 DNA reads TGTGCCAGCAGCTTAGATGGGGGGGCGGGCTATGGCTACACCTTC. Protein product: CASSLDGGAGYGYTF.

The rearrangement links TRBV6-2 or TRBV6-3 to TRBJ2-5; 9 bases are a match to TRBD1. The junction had 3 bases not matched to a gene; V was cut back by 6 bases and J by 1 base. CDR1 MNHEY and CDR2 SVGEGT come from the germline V gene. The CDR3 contains 14 residues. The CDR3 spells CASSRDRAQETQYF. CDR3 DNA: TGTGCCAGCAGCCGGGACAGGGCCCAAGAGACCCAGTACTTC.

The CDR3, as DNA: TGTGCCAGCAGCTTGGCCCAGAACAGGGAATCCTATGGCTACACCTTC. It codes for CASSLAQNRESYGYTF. V usage is TRBV5-4 and J usage is TRBJ1-2; TRBD1 might be the D (6 bases). V shed 0 bases and J shed 4 bases, with 16 bases lying between them. The CDR3 runs to 16 residues. Germline values: CDR1 SGHNT, CDR2 YYREEE (reference sequence).

The genes are TRBV11-2 and TRBJ2-2; D is possibly TRBD2 (6 bases). The CDR3 loop spans 18 amino acids. CDR1 is SGHAT, CDR2 FQNNGV, per germline. Trimming left V 5 bases short and J 0 bases short, with 19 bases between. The CDR3 DNA sequence: TGTGCCAGCAGCCCCGGCGGGCGGGGAAATCCGAACACCGGGGAGCTGTTTTTT. It specifies CASSPGGRGNPNTGELFF.

The CDR3 DNA reads TGTGCCAGCTCACCACCCCCCGGGACAGGGGGTCCCACTGAAGCTTTCTTT. It codes for CASSPPPGTGGPTEAFF. The chain combines TRBV18 with TRBJ1-1; 11 bases map to TRBD1. The CDR3 covers 17 residues. The ends lost 0 bases at V and 4 bases at J; junction bases unmatched: 7. CDR1 and CDR2 from the germline V gene are KGHSH and LQKENI.

The genes are TRBV7-9 and TRBJ2-6; D uncertain. Trimming pared 3 bases from V and 7 bases from J, leaving 10 bases between. The CDR3 totals 14 residues. Per the germline V gene, CDR1 is SEHNR and CDR2 is FQNEAQ (reference sequence). This chain's CDR3 is CASSFDLGANVLTF. The CDR3 DNA sequence: TGTGCCAGCAGCTTTGACCTGGGCGCCAACGTCCTGACTTTC.

The V call is TRBV29-1, the J call TRBJ2-3; 7 positions match TRBD1. The CDR3 spans 12 residues. Germline trimming cut 5 bases from V and 4 bases from J; bases unmatched to any gene: 3. CDR1 is SQVTM and CDR2 is ANQGSEA in the germline V gene. The CDR3 DNA follows: TGCAGCGTTCGAGGACAGGCAGATACGCAGTATTTT. Translated, it gives CSVRGQADTQYF.

CDR3 loop: CASSLKGPDTIYF. The CDR3 DNA reads TGTGCCAGCAGCTTAAAGGGGCCGGACACCATATATTTT. This sequence joins TRBV11-2 and TRBJ1-3, with D perhaps matching TRBD1 (5 bases). The CDR3 runs to 13 residues. Germline CDR1 SGHAT, CDR2 FQNNGV. The ends were cut back, 2 bases at V and 8 bases at J, with 10 bases in the middle. The whole variable domain, remainder taken from reference TRBV11-2 and TRBJ1-3, is EAGVAQSPRYKIIEKRQSVAFWCNPISGHATLYWYQQILGQGPKLLIQFQNNGVVDDSQLPKDRFSAERLKGVDSTLKIQPAKLEDSAVYLCASSLKGPDTIYFGEGSWLTVV.

The chain recombines TRBV4-3 with TRBJ2-3; 7 positions agree with TRBD1. J was trimmed by 1 base and V by 2 bases; bases with no gene match: 0. The CDR3 is 14 amino acids. CDR1 LGHNA and CDR2 YSLEER come from the germline V gene. The CDR3 DNA is TGCGCCAGCAGCCAAACAGGGGGCACAGATACGCAGTATTTT. Its translation: CASSQTGGTDTQYF.

The chain links TRBV5-1 to TRBJ1-1, with D hard to call. CDR1 is SGHRS, CDR2 YFSETQ, per germline. The ends were cut back, 4 bases at V and 3 bases at J, with 10 bases in the middle. There are 13 residues in the CDR3. CDR3 residues: CASSRDGDTEAFF. In nucleotides, the CDR3 is TGCGCCAGCAGCCGAGACGGGGACACTGAAGCTTTCTTT. Full variable domain (remainder filled in from reference TRBV5-1 and TRBJ1-1): KAGVTQTPRYLIKTRGQQVTLSCSPISGHRSVSWYQQTPGQGLQFLFEYFSETQRNKGNFPGRFSGRQFSNSRSEMNVSTLELGDSALYLCASSRDGDTEAFFGQGTRLTVV.

The V call is TRBV6-5, the J call TRBJ2-2; 12 bases align to TRBD1. This CDR3 is built from 15 residues. Germline lookup yields CDR1 MNHEY and CDR2 SVGAGI. V lost 7 bases, J lost 7 bases, and 7 bases stayed unmatched. CDR3: CASTMGQGAIGELFF. The DNA for the CDR3 is TGTGCCAGCACCATGGGACAGGGGGCGATCGGGGAGCTGTTTTTT.

A few counts support this clone. The chain employs TRBV5-1 and TRBJ2-2; no clear D gene. Germline CDR1 reads SGHRS; CDR2 reads YFSETQ. Trimming took 0 bases from V and 5 from J, leaving 14 bases between them. This CDR3 comprises 16 residues. The CDR3 DNA is TGCGCCAGCAGCTTGGAGCCCAGGTCCGGTACCGGGGAGCTGTTTTTT. Translating gives CASSLEPRSGTGELFF.

The chain links TRBV19 to TRBJ1-4; no clear D gene. The germline CDR1 and CDR2 sequences are LNHDA and SQIVND (reference sequence). This CDR3 is 12 amino acids long. V was shortened by 6 bases and J by 4 bases, with 6 bases between the two germline ends. CDR3 coding DNA: TGTGCCAGTAGCGCGCTTAATGAAAAACTGTTTTTT. Its translation is CASSALNEKLFF.

This rearrangement joins TRBV11-1 to TRBJ2-2; D might be TRBD1 (5 bases). Per germline, CDR1 SGHAT and CDR2 FQDESV (reference sequence). Trimming stripped 5 bases from V and 8 bases from J, with 21 bases between. The CDR3 is 16 amino acids. As DNA, the CDR3 is TGTGCCAGCAGCCTATGGCAGGGAAGGTCCGCAGGGGAGCTGTTTTTT. Translating it yields CASSLWQGRSAGELFF. The whole variable domain, filled in from reference TRBV11-1 and TRBJ2-2, reads EAEVAQSPRYKITEKSQAVAFWCDPISGHATLYWYRQILGQGPELLVQFQDESVVDDSQLPKDRFSAERLKGVDSTLKIQPAELGDSAMYLCASSLWQGRSAGELFFGEGSRLTVL.

The V call is TRBV18, the J call TRBJ2-5, with D possibly being TRBD1 (6 bases). Trimming took 0 bases from V and 4 from J, leaving 18 bases between them. The germline V gene has CDR1 KGHSH and CDR2 LQKENI. This CDR3 is built from 17 residues. The CDR3 DNA follows: TGTGCCAGCTCACCACCGGGCTCTGCGTCAGGGGTAGAGACCCAGTACTTC. Encoded protein: CASSPPGSASGVETQYF.

The chain has TRBV25-1 and TRBJ1-5; 8 bases agree with TRBD1. CDR3 length equals 17 residues. Per the germline V gene, CDR1 is MGHDK and CDR2 is SYGVNS. Unmatched junction bases numbered 10, after V lost 4 bases and J lost 2 bases. The CDR3 loop is CASSGSHQGAGNQPQHF. CDR3 nucleotide sequence: TGTGCCAGCAGTGGGTCCCATCAGGGGGCTGGCAATCAGCCCCAGCATTTT.

V usage is TRBV7-9 and J usage is TRBJ1-2; 7 positions agree with TRBD1. This CDR3 spans 14 amino acids. Germline CDR1 is SEHNR and CDR2 is FQNEAQ (reference sequence). The trim removed 4 bases at V and 8 bases at J, leaving 10 bases unmatched. CDR3 bases: TGTGCCAGCAGCTCCGACAGGGAGTTCGGGGGCTACACCTTC. Amino acid sequence: CASSSDREFGGYTF.

The chain joins TRBV4-3 to TRBJ1-4; maybe TRBD1 (5 bases). The germline gives CDR1 LGHNA, CDR2 YSLEER. The CDR3 extends over 17 amino acids. Between the trimmed V and J ends, which lost 0 bases and 5 bases, there was a span of 16 bases. The CDR3 reads CASSQDARRGSNEKLFF. The CDR3 DNA reads as TGCGCCAGCAGCCAAGATGCCCGGAGGGGCTCCAATGAAAAACTGTTTTTT.

This clone appeared once. V gene TRBV4-3 combines with J gene TRBJ1-1; 8 positions agree with TRBD1. CDR3 length equals 13 residues. Trimming cost V 4 bases and J 4 bases; bases outside gene matches: 2. Per germline, CDR1 LGHNA and CDR2 YSLEER. CDR3 DNA: TGCGCCAGCAGCCTCAGGGGGCCCACTGAAGCTTTCTTT. Translated: CASSLRGPTEAFF.

The chain joins TRBV6-5 to TRBJ2-3, with D unresolved. The germline V gene has CDR1 MNHEY and CDR2 SVGAGI. The V gene lost 4 bases and the J gene lost 2 bases, with 10 bases spanning the gap. The CDR3 consists of 14 residues. The CDR3 loop reads CASSLSSFTDTQYF. Written as DNA, the CDR3 is TGTGCCAGCAGTTTATCTAGTTTCACAGATACGCAGTATTTT.

Comments on this clone: The junction and the germline gene differ at one end; a read error may be behind it. Here the CDR3 reads CASSLEWRQLFF. In DNA, the CDR3 is TGTGCCAGCAGCTTAGAGTGGAGACAGCTGTTCTTC. V usage is TRBV7-9 and J usage is TRBJ2-7, with D possibly being TRBD1 (5 bases). The CDR3 has 12 residues. Per germline, CDR1 SEHNR and CDR2 FQNEAQ (reference sequence).